A single sample is the source of the 7 T cell receptor beta chains below, sequenced in a study of blood T cell repertoires in COVID-19. The protocol was immunoSEQ multiplex PCR, while the TCRdb copy is restricted to in-frame clones and leaves out a portion. The repertoire holds roughly 190,000 clones, with around 80% as singletons. Source material: PBMCs or T cells enriched from blood (not recorded which). The receptor set was obtained from a woman in her fifties or sixties with acute COVID-19.

The rearrangement joins TRBV6-5 to TRBJ2-2; possibly TRBD1 for D (5 bases). This CDR3 is 12 amino acids long. Germline CDR1 is MNHEY and CDR2 is SVGAGI. Trimming took 7 bases from V and 6 from J, leaving 9 bases between them. The CDR3 nucleotides are TGTGCCAGCACCAAAGGGGCCGGGGAGCTGTTTTTT. Its translation is CASTKGAGELFF.

This rearrangement joins TRBV18 to TRBJ1-4; no reliable D call. The CDR3 extends over 12 amino acids. Germline assignment: CDR1 KGHSH and CDR2 LQKENI. Trimming shortened V by 1 base and J by 11 bases, and 8 bases separated the two germline ends. For the CDR3, the DNA is TGTGCCAGCTCACCACAAACGGTCAAACTGTTTTTT. Its translation is CASSPQTVKLFF.

The CDR3 region is CASSSYSGGGGTQYF. In DNA form, the CDR3 reads TGTGCCAGCAGTTCCTATAGCGGGGGTGGTGGGACCCAGTACTTC. The J gene is TRBJ2-5, the V gene TRBV27; TRBD2 matches at 9 bases. The germline V gene encodes CDR1 MNHEY and CDR2 SMNVEV (reference sequence). The length of the CDR3 is 15 residues. V was clipped by 4 bases and J by 7 bases; unmatched bases: 10.

The chain's CDR3 is CASKRGFGEKLFF. The CDR3 region has the DNA TGTGCCAGCAAGAGGGGGTTCGGTGAAAAACTGTTTTTT. The genes are TRBV7-6 and TRBJ1-4; TRBD1 is a possible D gene (6 bases). V was clipped by 7 bases and J by 7 bases, with 13 bases between them. Germline values: CDR1 SGHVS, CDR2 FNYEAQ. The CDR3 is 13 residues long.

This sequence joins TRBV6-2 or TRBV6-3 and TRBJ1-2, with 9 nucleotides matching TRBD1. The germline V gene has CDR1 MNHEY and CDR2 SVGEGT. With V trimmed by 2 bases and J by 1 base, 2 bases remained unmatched. This CDR3 comprises 15 residues. This chain's CDR3 is CASSYRGQGNYGYTF. The CDR3 nucleotides are TGTGCCAGCAGTTACAGGGGACAGGGTAACTATGGCTACACCTTC.

This clone was found once. The chain joins TRBV28 to TRBJ1-1, with 7 bases matching TRBD1. The CDR3 is 15 amino acids. V trimming: 7 bases; J trimming: 8 bases; junction bases outside the gene matches: 16. Germline V gives CDR1 MDHEN, CDR2 SYDVKM. In nucleotides, the CDR3 is TGTGCCAGCACCTCAAGAAGAACAGGGGAGGTAGAAGCTTTCTTT. It codes for CASTSRRTGEVEAFF.

The rearrangement links TRBV19 to TRBJ2-3; 9 positions match TRBD1. V lost 8 bases to trimming and J lost 4 bases; unmatched junction nucleotides: 13. Germline lookup yields CDR1 LNHDA and CDR2 SQIVND (reference sequence). CDR3 length: 16 residues. CDR3 residues: CASRRTQGAIPDTQYF. CDR3 sequence (DNA): TGTGCCAGTCGTAGGACACAGGGGGCGATCCCAGATACGCAGTATTTT.